Sequencing of this TCR beta chain was carried out in a study of regulatory T cells in long-lasting Graves disease. Only a few counts were recorded for this clonotype. Germline V CDR1 and CDR2: LGHDT, YNNKEL (reference sequence). The CDR3 sequence is 14 residues long. Deletions cut 1 base from V and 0 bases from J, with 6 bases between. TCR beta libraries were built with iRepertoire HTBI primers and Arm-PCR of CDR3 regions. From the multiplex PCR reads, TCRdb called clonotypes with MiXCR, one entry per CDR3 protein. The sample carries 600,000 to 800,000 distinct CDR3 sequences, around 30% recorded once. Stated time point: persistent/refractory GD, antithyroid drugs over 5 years with positive TRAb. The TCR library was prepared using RNA isolated from PBMCs.

The receptor was derived from a female donor with Graves disease. The genes are TRBV3-1 and TRBJ1-1; D not resolved. This specimen was peripheral blood mononuclear cells (PBMCs), taken when the disease was refractory, from a patient treated with antithyroid drugs. The CDR3 spells CASSQGPMNTEAFF. In nucleotides, the CDR3 is TGTGCCAGCAGCCAAGGACCGATGAACACTGAAGCTTTCTTT. Full variable domain (missing parts from reference TRBV3-1 and TRBJ1-1): DTAVSQTPKYLVTQMGNDKSIKCEQNLGHDTMYWYKQDSKKFLKIMFSYNNKELIINETVPNRFSPKSPDKAHLNLHINSLELGDSAVYFCASSQGPMNTEAFFGQGTRLTVV.